This TCR beta chain was documented in a study of T cell repertoires in cytomegalovirus infection. Overall study context: Signatures in public TCR beta sequences pointed to both CMV infection and matching HLA type.

A remark on this clonotype: What it binds is not known.

General observations from the study: HLA-C-restricted CMV-specific TCR beta clonotypes prevailed in the ex vivo response.

CDR1 is LNHDA, CDR2 SQIVND, per germline (reference sequence). This CDR3 is 14 amino acids long. Trimming took off 2 bases at V and 1 base at J, with 8 bases between the two ends. Each CDR3 protein is one row after TCRdb ran MiXCR on the reads. The sample has around 740,000 distinct CDR3 sequences; approximately 40% are singletons. Sequenced input: PBMCs. The sequence came from a human donor in good health (CMV status not recorded). Some clones in this sample may be carry-over from other donors' samples. The genes are TRBV19 and TRBJ1-1; D is unresolved. The CDR3 here is CASSITSGNTEAFF. The CDR3 DNA sequence: TGTGCCAGTAGTATAACCAGCGGGAACACTGAAGCTTTCTTT. Using reference TRBV19 and TRBJ1-1 for the parts outside the CDR3, the full variable domain is DGGITQSPKYLFRKEGQNVTLSCEQNLNHDAMYWYRQDPGQGLRLIYYSQIVNDFQKGDIAEGYSVSREKKESFPLTVTSAQKNPTAFYLCASSITSGNTEAFFGQGTRLTVV.